The rows below give T cell receptor beta chains drawn from one sample of a study of multiple sclerosis patients with progressive multifocal leukoencephalopathy. TCRdb keeps only in-frame clones here, not all; method: immunoSEQ multiplex PCR. The sample carries under 30,000 clones, under 90% recorded once. The sample consisted of PBMCs, taken from a patient treated with natalizumab. The receptors here all came from a human donor with multiple sclerosis. Both conserved end residues are part of each CDR3. A D gene is named only where the DNA matches it firmly. Clone size, where shown, is once, few, many, or a class for clones that have expanded.

j_call clone_size d_call v_call cdr3_length cdr3_aa cdr3_nt
TRBJ1-1 . . TRBV6-5 15 CASSYGFGDYTEAFF TGTGCCAGCAGTTACGGTTTTGGGGATTACACTGAAGCTTTCTTT
TRBJ2-7 . . TRBV5-1 15 CASSPRQADSYEQYF TGCGCCAGCAGCCCAAGACAGGCAGACTCCTACGAGCAGTACTTC
TRBJ2-5 . TRBD2 TRBV5-4 18 CASSPRTSDYSPRGAQYF TGTGCCAGCAGCCCGCGGACTAGCGACTACTCTCCCCGCGGGGCCCAGTACTTC
TRBJ1-1 few . TRBV5-6 15 CASSPAGGRNTEAFF TGTGCCAGCAGCCCGGCCGGGGGGAGGAACACTGAAGCTTTCTTT
TRBJ1-1 . . TRBV7-2 15 CASSLAAPTLRAPFF TGTGCCAGCAGCTTAGCCGCTCCCACACTTAGAGCACCTTTCTTT
TRBJ2-7 . . TRBV6-1 15 CASNAGGAQTTPQYF TGTGCCAGCAACGCCGGAGGGGCCCAGACGACACCTCAGTACTTC
TRBJ2-7 . TRBD2 TRBV7-2 16 CASSLVPPSGHYEQYF TGTGCCAGCAGCTTAGTCCCCCCTAGCGGCCACTACGAGCAGTACTTC
TRBJ2-7 once TRBD2 TRBV5-1 15 CASSLLAPTSYEQYF TGCGCCAGCAGCCTACTAGCGCCGACCTCCTACGAGCAGTACTTC
TRBJ1-2 . . TRBV9 15 CASSAGWDINYGYTF TGTGCCAGCAGCGCCGGCTGGGACATTAACTATGGCTACACCTTC
TRBJ1-1 . . TRBV11-1 15 CASSLVSTKNTEAFF TGTGCCAGCAGCTTAGTTAGTACAAAGAACACTGAAGCTTTCTTT
TRBJ2-1 . . TRBV6-1 17 CASSEVMGRGTSNEQFF TGTGCCAGCAGTGAAGTAATGGGCAGGGGAACTTCCAATGAGCAGTTCTTC
TRBJ2-7 . TRBD2 TRBV7-9 15 CASSSRRGVGNEQYF TGTGCCAGCAGCTCCCGCCGGGGGGTCGGGAACGAGCAGTACTTC
TRBJ2-1 . . TRBV5-1 16 CASSWPTGASYNEQFF TGCGCCAGCAGCTGGCCAACGGGAGCCTCCTACAATGAGCAGTTCTTC
TRBJ1-2 . TRBD1 TRBV2 16 CASSAIPGQMNYGYTF TGTGCCAGCAGTGCCATTCCGGGACAGATGAACTATGGCTACACCTTC
TRBJ1-5 . TRBD1 TRBV19 16 CASSIWRGQGNQPQHF TGTGCCAGTAGTATATGGCGGGGACAGGGGAATCAGCCCCAGCATTTT
TRBJ1-2 . . TRBV28 15 CASSFQAAVVYGYTF TGTGCCAGCAGTTTCCAGGCGGCGGTTGTCTATGGCTACACCTTC
TRBJ1-1 . TRBD1 TRBV27 15 CASSSQGALETEAFF TGTGCCAGCAGTTCACAGGGGGCGTTAGAGACTGAAGCTTTCTTT
TRBJ2-1 . . TRBV9 14 CASSVDYVGNEQFF TGTGCCAGCAGCGTAGATTACGTCGGCAATGAGCAGTTCTTC
TRBJ2-7 . . TRBV10-3 14 CAISERGERNEQYF TGTGCCATCAGTGAACGGGGAGAGCGAAACGAGCAGTACTTC
TRBJ2-1 . TRBD2 TRBV29-1 11 CSVGLAGRAFF TGCAGCGTCGGACTAGCGGGGAGGGCCTTCTTC
TRBJ2-7 . TRBD1 TRBV29-1 14 CSVASGTELSEQYF TGCAGCGTAGCTTCCGGGACAGAACTCTCCGAGCAGTACTTC
TRBJ1-3 once . TRBV4-3 15 CASSQDRWSGNTIYF TGCGCCAGCAGCCAAGACCGGTGGTCCGGAAACACCATATATTTT
TRBJ1-1 . . TRBV7-6 17 CASSLNLPGSLNTEAFF TGTGCCAGCAGCTTAAATCTCCCAGGGTCCCTGAACACTGAAGCTTTCTTT
TRBJ1-3 . TRBD1 TRBV7-9 18 CASSLPPRRQGEWNTIYF TGTGCCAGCAGCTTACCACCACGTCGACAGGGAGAGTGGAACACCATATATTTT
TRBJ1-4 once . TRBV4-3 16 CASSLGHGGTNEKLFF TGCGCCAGCAGCCTGGGACACGGGGGGACTAATGAAAAACTGTTTTTT
TRBJ1-5 . . TRBV18 15 CASSPNQGLNQPQHF TGTGCCAGCTCACCCAACCAGGGGCTAAATCAGCCCCAGCATTTT
TRBJ2-7 . TRBD2 TRBV27 18 CASSFLGLAGGSSYEQYF TGTGCCAGCAGTTTTCTTGGACTAGCGGGAGGGAGCTCCTACGAGCAGTACTTC
TRBJ2-1 . . TRBV2 14 CASRPHGSGNEQFF TGTGCCAGCAGGCCCCACGGGAGTGGCAATGAGCAGTTCTTC
TRBJ1-2 . . TRBV4-3 12 CASSPAVGGYTF TGCGCCAGCAGCCCGGCGGTAGGTGGCTACACCTTC
TRBJ1-3 . . TRBV27 11 CASRAGNTIYF TGTGCCAGCAGGGCTGGAAACACCATATATTTT
TRBJ2-7 . TRBD2 TRBV6-5 16 CASSYFSGVSSYEQYF TGTGCCAGCAGTTACTTTAGCGGGGTGAGCTCCTACGAGCAGTACTTC
TRBJ1-5 . . TRBV7-2 15 CASSLRNLTPEPQHF TGTGCCAGCAGCTTACGAAATCTAACTCCTGAGCCCCAGCATTTT
TRBJ2-3 once . TRBV10-1 13 CASSVRGTDTQYF TGCGCCAGCAGTGTGAGAGGTACGGATACGCAGTATTTT
TRBJ2-7 . . TRBV6-1 13 CASSEVGPYEQYF TGTGCCAGCAGTGAAGTAGGACCCTACGAGCAGTACTTC
TRBJ1-4 . . TRBV4-2 15 CASSQWTATNEKLFF TGTGCCAGCAGCCAGTGGACAGCAACTAATGAAAAACTGTTTTTT
TRBJ2-7 . TRBD1 TRBV7-2 17 CASSLWDRPGPAYEQYF TGTGCCAGCAGCCTATGGGACAGGCCAGGCCCTGCCTACGAGCAGTACTTC
TRBJ2-1 once TRBD2 TRBV27 18 CASSLSPASGRRYNEQFF TGTGCCAGCAGTTTATCCCCGGCTAGCGGGAGGAGGTACAATGAGCAGTTCTTC
TRBJ2-2 . . TRBV10-3 12 CAISGVAGELFF TGTGCCATCAGCGGGGTAGCCGGGGAGCTGTTTTTT
TRBJ2-7 . TRBD1 TRBV30 16 CAWSVSPGQGGPEQYF TGTGCCTGGAGTGTTTCTCCAGGACAGGGAGGCCCCGAGCAGTACTTC
TRBJ2-2 . . TRBV5-6 16 CASSLVRVYTPGELFF TGTGCCAGCAGCTTGGTTAGGGTTTACACACCCGGGGAGCTGTTTTTT
TRBJ1-2 . . TRBV4-3 12 CASSRGSYGYTF TGCGCCAGCAGCCGGGGGAGCTATGGCTACACCTTC
TRBJ2-7 . TRBD1 TRBV27 13 CATGTGIAYEQYF TGTGCCACCGGGACAGGGATAGCCTACGAGCAGTACTTC
TRBJ1-5 . . TRBV19 15 CASTTLGTGNQPQHF TGTGCCAGTACTACCCTCGGGACCGGCAATCAGCCCCAGCATTTT
TRBJ1-1 once . TRBV6-6 14 CASSPGRLKDEAFF TGTGCCAGCAGCCCGGGACGCCTTAAGGATGAAGCTTTCTTT
TRBJ2-5 . TRBD1 TRBV7-9 14 CASSLVPGGETQYF TGTGCCAGCAGCTTAGTTCCAGGGGGAGAGACCCAGTACTTC
TRBJ2-7 . . TRBV21-1 15 CASSKAASGTYEQYF TGTGCCAGCAGCAAAGCGGCTAGCGGCACCTACGAGCAGTACTTC
TRBJ1-3 . . TRBV7-2 13 CASSPGLGNTIYF TGTGCCAGCAGCCCAGGGTTAGGAAACACCATATATTTT
TRBJ2-3 . . TRBV30 14 CAWRKTARTDTQYF TGTGCCTGGAGGAAAACAGCGCGCACAGATACGCAGTATTTT
TRBJ2-3 . TRBD2 TRBV25-1 15 CASSELAGATDTQYF TGTGCCAGCAGTGAATTAGCGGGAGCCACAGATACGCAGTATTTT
TRBJ1-2 . . TRBV29-1 11 CSVGGGLGYTF TGCAGCGTTGGGGGGGGTCTTGGCTACACCTTC
TRBJ1-2 few TRBD1 TRBV6-5 12 CASRLDRGGYTF TGTGCCAGCAGGCTCGACAGGGGGGGCTACACCTTC